The 15 T cell receptor beta chains in this list originate from one sample, sequenced in a study of T cells in women clearing cervical HPV infection. TCRdb's copy holds only in-frame clones and misses some; the assay was immunoSEQ multiplex PCR. Its listing shows about 36,000 clones. What was sequenced was blood buffy coat. Every receptor here comes from a woman between 18 and 75 years old with a cervical HPV16 infection that either progressed to CIN3+ or cleared (not recorded which).

With respect to this clone: With the read ending 3 residues before the CDR3 end, the germline J gene is used to fill in that end. J is TRBJ2-1 and V is TRBV6-2 or TRBV6-3; tentative D call: TRBD2 (6 bases). V was cut by 2 bases and J by 7 bases, with 15 bases left in between. Germline V gene lookup returns CDR1 MNHEY and CDR2 SVGEGT. The length of the CDR3 is 15 residues. CDR3 DNA (partial): TGTGCCAGCAGTTACGTGGTGGGGGGTGAGAATGAG. This sequence encodes CASSYVVGGENE. The full CDR3 protein is CASSYVVGGENEQFF.

The CDR3 DNA, read in part, is TGTGCCACGACTAGTTTCGAGACC. Encoded protein: CATTSFET. The entire CDR3 sequence reads CATTSFETQYF. The chain links TRBV7-9 to TRBJ2-5, with D possibly matching TRBD2 (6 bases). Read coverage stops 3 residues before the CDR3 terminus; the germline J gene supplies the remainder. This CDR3 has 11 residues. Trimming shortened V by 10 bases and J by 5 bases, and 11 bases separated the two germline ends. Germline V gene lookup returns CDR1 SEHNR and CDR2 FQNEAQ (reference sequence).

Regarding this clone: The read ends 3 residues shy of where the CDR3 ends; the end is completed using the germline J gene. The V and J genes are TRBV18 and TRBJ1-1; D ambiguous. The CDR3 sequence is 15 residues long. CDR1 is KGHSH and CDR2 is LQKENI in the germline V gene. Trimming stripped 0 bases from V and 2 bases from J, with 10 bases between. CDR3 region: CASSPPAVQNTEAFF. The CDR3 bases that were read are TGTGCCAGCTCACCACCCGCGGTCCAAAACACTGAA.

Note on this clone: The sequence runs out 3 residues before the end of the CDR3; the remainder is reconstructed from the germline J gene. The chain carries TRBV20-1 and TRBJ2-7; 9 bases line up with TRBD2. After removal of 0 bases from V and 4 bases from J, the junction contained 7 bases not matched to a gene. CDR1 and CDR2 from the germline V gene are DFQATT and SNEGSKA (reference sequence). This CDR3 region has 15 residues. CDR3 amino acids: CSARDGLAGLYEQYF. CDR3 DNA (partial): TGCAGTGCTAGAGATGGCCTAGCGGGGCTATACGAG.

In regard to this clone: The read terminates 3 residues ahead of where the CDR3 ends, so the germline J gene completes it. The chain has TRBV11-1 and TRBJ1-4; D perhaps matches TRBD1 (6 bases). The CDR3 is 14 residues long. V lost 3 bases and J lost 3, with 8 bases in between. Looked up from germline, CDR1 is SGHAT and CDR2 is FQDESV (reference sequence). The chain's CDR3 is CASSFEGANEKLFF. The sequenced part of the CDR3 DNA is TGTGCCAGCAGCTTCGAGGGGGCTAATGAAAAA.

A remark on this clone: The CDR3 goes on 3 residues after the read ends, and that part is filled in from the germline J gene. The V gene is TRBV29-1, the J gene TRBJ1-2; 8 bases map to TRBD1. Germline lookup yields CDR1 SQVTM and CDR2 ANQGSEA. J was trimmed by 2 bases and V by 6 bases; bases with no gene match: 5. CDR3 length: 13 amino acids. Incomplete CDR3 DNA: TGCAGCGTGAGGAGGACAGGGAACTATGGC. As protein: CSVRRTGNYG. The entire CDR3 protein reads CSVRRTGNYGYTF.

A note on this clone: The CDR3 end falls 3 residues outside the read, so it is completed with the germline J gene. The chain joins TRBV5-1 to TRBJ1-1; 10 bases are shared with TRBD1. V lost 4 bases to trimming and J lost 2 bases; unmatched junction nucleotides: 11. This CDR3 region has 17 residues. The germline CDR1 and CDR2 sequences are SGHRS and YFSETQ. The CDR3 sequence is CASSPPGTGEGNTEAFF. The CDR3 bases that were read are TGCGCCAGCAGCCCCCCAGGGACAGGGGAGGGAAACACTGAA.

Points on this clone: The read stops 3 residues short of the end of the CDR3; the missing end is completed from the germline J gene. The chain combines TRBV20-1 with TRBJ2-1, with TRBD2 as a possible D gene (7 bases). The CDR3 extends over 17 amino acids. The V and J ends lost 0 bases and 3 bases respectively, with 18 bases between them. CDR1 and CDR2 from the germline V gene are DFQATT and SNEGSKA (reference sequence). The CDR3 loop is CSARDKDRRGLYNEQFF. Partial CDR3 DNA: TGCAGTGCTAGAGACAAAGATCGGCGGGGGCTCTACAATGAG.

Regarding this clone: The observed sequence ends 3 residues before the CDR3 terminus, with the missing tail filled in from the germline J gene. J is TRBJ1-1 and V is TRBV6-2 or TRBV6-3; maybe TRBD1 (5 bases). This CDR3 comprises 13 residues. V lost 3 bases and J 1 base, leaving 6 bases between the germline ends. Germline V gives CDR1 MNHEY, CDR2 SVGEGT. The CDR3 region is CASSYTGNTEAFF. CDR3 bases read: TGTGCCAGCAGTTATACAGGGAACACTGAA.

CDR3 in amino acids: CASSSQGGGNQPQYF. The sequenced part of the CDR3 DNA is TGTGCCAGCAGCTCCCAGGGAGGGGGCAATCAGCCT. The chain combines TRBV5-5 with TRBJ2-4; D is tentatively TRBD1 or TRBD2 (7 bases each). The read finishes 3 residues shy of the CDR3 end, and the germline J gene is used to complete it. CDR1 SGHKS and CDR2 YYEKEE come from the germline V gene (reference sequence). This CDR3 has 15 residues.

A note on this clone: From the germline J gene comes the end of the CDR3, since the read stops 3 residues before it. The V call is TRBV20-1, the J call TRBJ2-2; D is perhaps TRBD2 (5 bases). The CDR3 loop spans 13 amino acids. In germline, CDR1 is DFQATT, CDR2 SNEGSKA (reference sequence). The CDR3 bases that were read are TGCAGTGCTTCCCGTGGCGGAGGCGTCGGG. Amino acids: CSASRGGGVG. The whole CDR3 region reads CSASRGGGVGLFF.

In the case of this clone: The read ends 3 residues before the CDR3 terminus; that terminus is restored from the germline J gene. The rearrangement uses TRBV5-6 and TRBJ1-1; D not certain. CDR1 is SGHDT and CDR2 is YYEEEE in the germline V gene. V gave up 4 bases and J gave up 6 bases, with 7 bases separating them. The length of the CDR3 is 11 residues. The sequenced CDR3 bases are TGTGCCAGCAGCACCAGTTCTGAA. Its protein product is CASSTSSE. The whole CDR3 region reads CASSTSSEAFF.

Points on this clone: The read ends 3 residues early relative to the CDR3; the germline J gene fills the gap. The chain joins TRBV19 to TRBJ2-7, with a possible D match to TRBD2 (6 bases). Trimming took 2 bases from V and 2 from J, leaving 10 bases between them. The germline CDR1 and CDR2 sequences are LNHDA and SQIVND (reference sequence). The CDR3 covers 14 residues. The CDR3 bases that were read are TGTGCCAGTAGTATATCGGGGGAGGCCTACGAG. It is translated as CASSISGEAYE. The complete CDR3 sequence is CASSISGEAYEQYF.

As for this clone: The read comes to an end 3 residues before the CDR3 does, leaving the germline J gene to fill in the end. The V call is TRBV27, the J call TRBJ2-7; 8 bases are a match to TRBD2. J gave up 3 bases and V 5 bases, and 6 bases lay outside the gene matches. The germline V gene has CDR1 MNHEY and CDR2 SMNVEV (reference sequence). This CDR3 is 14 amino acids long. CDR3 DNA, as far as it was read: TGTGCCAGCAGTCCTCAGGGACTAGGCTACGAG. It encodes CASSPQGLGYE. The whole CDR3 reads CASSPQGLGYEQYF.

Worth noting for this clone: The read ends 3 residues before the CDR3 terminus; that terminus is restored from the germline J gene. V gene TRBV12-3 or TRBV12-4 combines with J gene TRBJ2-7; possible D gene TRBD1, 6 bases. The CDR3 has 14 residues. The V gene lost 8 bases and the J gene lost 1 base, with 15 bases spanning the gap. The CDR3 DNA, read in part, is TGTGCCAGCGCCAGACCGGGACAATCCTACGAG. Translating gives CASARPGQSYE. The CDR3 in full is CASARPGQSYEQYF.